This TCR beta chain comes out of a study of blood T cell repertoires in COVID-19. Study details: Sites in the United States, Italy and Spain provided acute and convalescent COVID-19 samples. PBMCs, B-cell-depleted T cells, or T cells were the source of the cDNA or gDNA that made up the material.

Germline assignment: CDR1 MDHEN and CDR2 SYDVKM. This CDR3 has 15 residues. Trimming at V came to 3 bases and at J to 3 bases, leaving 7 bases not matched to a gene. Original data processing: Amplification from reference gene primers served as the basis for estimated nucleated cell counts. Assay: immunoSEQ multiplex PCR; the TCRdb copy retains only in-frame clones and omits some. That table is the source of V, J and clone size, and D and trimming were worked out from the DNA. The sample lists approximately 250,000 clones, more than 70% seen once, with approximately 5% in the top ten. The Seattle site enrolled patients during active infection and followed them longitudinally.

The V and J genes are TRBV28 and TRBJ2-7, with 8 positions matching TRBD1. Sequences were obtained from peripheral blood. The clonotype comes from a woman older than 75 with COVID-19, enrolled during active disease. The CDR3 reads CASSFTGGVGYEQYF. The DNA of the CDR3 is TGTGCCAGCAGTTTTACAGGGGGAGTGGGCTACGAGCAGTACTTC. Full variable domain (remainder filled in from reference TRBV28 and TRBJ2-7): DVKVTQSSRYLVKRTGEKVFLECVQDMDHENMFWYRQDPGLGLRLIYFSYDVKMKEKGDIPEGYSVSREKKERFSLILESASTNQTSMYLCASSFTGGVGYEQYFGPGTRLTVT.